One and the same sample provided the 11 T cell receptor beta chains below, sequenced in a study of a mutant IDH1 vaccine in newly diagnosed glioma. The protocol was immunoSEQ multiplex PCR, while the TCRdb copy is restricted to in-frame clones and leaves out a portion. The table has over 75,000 clones, 80% seen once; the top ten hold roughly 7%. As to time point: baseline, week 1 (first vaccination visit). The treatment here: pre-vaccination baseline after standard-of-care therapy. The sample in question was PBMCs, obtained from a glioma patient treated with radiotherapy, temozolomide or both. Receptor source: a man aged 35 to 55 with glioma.

The V and J genes are TRBV5-4 and TRBJ2-5, with a weak D call TRBD2 (7 bases). V was cut by 4 bases and J by 5 bases, with 18 bases left in between. Germline V CDR1 and CDR2: SGHNT, YYREEE (reference sequence). This CDR3 is 15 amino acids long. The CDR3 DNA sequence: TGTGCCAGCAGCCCATTGAGGGGGGGCCAGGAGACCCAGTACTTC. Its protein is CASSPLRGGQETQYF.

The chain is built from TRBV7-2 and TRBJ1-2; possibly TRBD1 for D (5 bases). Germline values: CDR1 SGHTA, CDR2 FQGNSA. The CDR3 contains 14 residues. Trimming took off 7 bases at V and 8 bases at J, with 20 bases between the two ends. CDR3 DNA: TGTGCCAGCATCGTAGAGAGGGCGGGACGGGGCTACACCTTC. Translating gives CASIVERAGRGYTF. Variable domain in full (rest from reference TRBV7-2 and TRBJ1-2): GAGVSQSPSNKVTEKGKDVELRCDPISGHTALYWYRQSLGQGLEFLIYFQGNSAPDKSGLPSDRFSAERTGGSVSTLTIQRTQQEDSAVYLCASIVERAGRGYTFGSGTRLTVV.

This clone was counted only a few times. The chain employs TRBV2 and TRBJ1-1; 8 bases are a match to TRBD1. Germline trimming cut 4 bases from V and 1 base from J; bases unmatched to any gene: 2. The CDR3 is 14 residues long. Per germline, CDR1 SNHLY and CDR2 FYNNEI. The CDR3 loop is CASSAGTGNTEAFF. The CDR3 region has the DNA TGTGCCAGCAGTGCCGGGACAGGGAACACTGAAGCTTTCTTT.

The J gene is TRBJ1-5, the V gene TRBV27; 7 positions match TRBD1. V was clipped by 3 bases and J by 3 bases; unmatched bases: 2. CDR3 length: 14 residues. The germline V gene encodes CDR1 MNHEY and CDR2 SMNVEV (reference sequence). The CDR3 nucleotides are TGTGCCAGCAGTTTCACAGGGGCCAATCAGCCCCAGCATTTT. This sequence encodes CASSFTGANQPQHF.

The rearrangement uses TRBV5-6 and TRBJ1-4, with 7 bases fitting TRBD1. CDR3 length: 15 amino acids. Germline V gene data show CDR1 as SGHDT and CDR2 as YYEEEE. The V and J ends lost 0 bases and 7 bases, in that order; junction bases with no gene match: 6. The CDR3 spells CASSLVRGLGEKLFF. In DNA, the CDR3 is TGTGCCAGCAGCTTGGTTAGGGGGCTGGGTGAAAAACTGTTTTTT.

The genes are TRBV7-8 and TRBJ2-3, with D perhaps matching TRBD2 (6 bases). CDR1 is SGHVS and CDR2 is FQNEAQ in the germline V gene. The CDR3 has 14 residues. The V end was cut by 0 bases, the J end by 5 bases, with 9 bases between. DNA of the CDR3: TGTGCCAGCAGCTTAGCGGGAGGTATAGATACGCAGTATTTT. Translation: CASSLAGGIDTQYF. Full variable domain (remainder filled in from reference TRBV7-8 and TRBJ2-3): GAGVSQSPRYKVAKRGQDVALRCDPISGHVSLFWYQQALGQGPEFLTYFQNEAQLDKSGLPSDRFFAERPEGSVSTLKIQRTQQEDSAVYLCASSLAGGIDTQYFGPGTRLTVL.

This chain uses TRBV19 with TRBJ1-1, with a possible D match to TRBD1 (6 bases). CDR1 is LNHDA and CDR2 is SQIVND in the germline V gene (reference sequence). Between the trimmed V and J ends, which lost 6 bases and 1 base, there was a span of 12 bases. The length of the CDR3 is 14 residues. For the CDR3, the DNA is TGTGCCAGTAGGGATAGGGGGAAGAACACTGAAGCTTTCTTT. Residues: CASRDRGKNTEAFF.

CDR3 protein: CAWSMSDTQYF. For the CDR3, the DNA is TGTGCCTGGAGTATGTCAGATACGCAGTATTTT. J is TRBJ2-3 and V is TRBV30; no firm D call. Germline V gene lookup returns CDR1 GTSNPN and CDR2 SVGIG (reference sequence). Trimming pared 2 bases from V and 4 bases from J, leaving 4 bases between. This CDR3 has 11 amino acids.

This clone was recorded only once. The chain recombines TRBV6-5 with TRBJ2-1; a possible D gene is TRBD1 (5 bases). CDR3 size: 16 residues. The ends were cut back, 2 bases at V and 0 bases at J, with 11 bases in the middle. Looked up from germline, CDR1 is MNHEY and CDR2 is SVGAGI. As DNA, the CDR3 is TGTGCCAGCAGTTACCAAGGGGCCCCCTCCTACAATGAGCAGTTCTTC. This sequence encodes CASSYQGAPSYNEQFF.

This clone was counted a few times. The rearrangement joins TRBV6-5 to TRBJ1-6, with D unresolved. CDR1 MNHEY and CDR2 SVGAGI come from the germline V gene. The CDR3 contains 14 residues. Trimming cost V 2 bases and J 10 bases, with 12 bases left between them. Written as DNA, the CDR3 is TGTGCCAGCAGTTACGTCGGAGTAGGGTCACCCCTCCACTTT. Translation gives CASSYVGVGSPLHF.

This clone was observed a few times. This chain uses TRBV19 with TRBJ2-5; a weak D match, TRBD2 (6 bases). Germline V lookup: CDR1 LNHDA, CDR2 SQIVND (reference sequence). CDR3 length: 15 amino acids. V was trimmed by 4 bases and J by 3 bases, leaving 15 bases between them. The CDR3 region has the DNA TGTGCCAGTAGTACATCCGGGACTCTAAAAGAGACCCAGTACTTC. Protein sequence: CASSTSGTLKETQYF.